This T cell receptor beta chain emerged from a study of cytomegalovirus exposure and HLA in healthy donors. Study-level points and caveats: The study recorded some 160 TCR beta chains that were cytomegalovirus-associated. With high specificity and sensitivity, the classifier reportedly diagnosed cytomegalovirus status. A subsequent analysis found that TCR clusters from the first cohort also tended to co-occur in the 120 or so validation repertoires, with less than 95% of cluster scores above 0.

Per germline, CDR1 SNHLY and CDR2 FYNNEI. The CDR3 spans 11 residues. V dropped 2 bases and J dropped 5 bases, with 4 bases sitting between them. On this clone itself: Its antigen is undetermined.

TCRdb's copy holds only in-frame clones and misses some; the assay was immunoSEQ multiplex PCR. This sample has about 280,000 clones, with approximately 83% found just once. The TCR comes from a woman aged 18-35 years in good health and CMV-seronegative. Sequences were obtained from PBMCs. The chain carries TRBV2 and TRBJ2-7; D remains unclear. This CDR3 is CASSERDEQYF. DNA of the CDR3: TGTGCCAGCAGTGAACGAGACGAGCAGTACTTC.